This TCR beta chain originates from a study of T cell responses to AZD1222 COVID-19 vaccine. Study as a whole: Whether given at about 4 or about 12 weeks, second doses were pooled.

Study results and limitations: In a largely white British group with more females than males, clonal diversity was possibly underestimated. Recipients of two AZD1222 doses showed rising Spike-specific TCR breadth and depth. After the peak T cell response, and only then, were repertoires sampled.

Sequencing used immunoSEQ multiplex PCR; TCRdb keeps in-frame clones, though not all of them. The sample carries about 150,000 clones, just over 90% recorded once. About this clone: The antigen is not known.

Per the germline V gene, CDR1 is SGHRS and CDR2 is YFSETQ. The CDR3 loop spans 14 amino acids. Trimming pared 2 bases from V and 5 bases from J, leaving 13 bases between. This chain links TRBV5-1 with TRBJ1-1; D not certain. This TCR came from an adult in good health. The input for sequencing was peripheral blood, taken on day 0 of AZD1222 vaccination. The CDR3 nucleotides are TGCGCCAGCAGCTTTAGCCGATCGTGGACTGAAGCTTTCTTT. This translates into CASSFSRSWTEAFF.